This TCR beta chain comes out of a study of cytomegalovirus exposure and HLA in healthy donors. CDR1 is LNHDA and CDR2 is SQIVND in the germline V gene (reference sequence). This CDR3 region has 14 residues. With 5 bases removed from V and 3 bases from J, the gap between germline ends came to 11 bases. Regarding the study as a whole: Through in vitro validation, three CMV-associated chains were shown to be specific for CMV antigens. In a later analysis, across HLA loci, associated TCR counts were highest for DRB1, lowest for HLA-C.

The PCR had 60 Vbeta and 13 Jbeta primers. The data were produced by immunoSEQ multiplex PCR, yet TCRdb's version contains in-frame clones alone and is incomplete. The profile covers 70,000 or so clones, with 80% to 90% appearing a single time and about 12% taken by the ten largest. In regard to this clone: The antigen remains unidentified.

The clonotype originates from a woman aged 25 to 39 in good health and CMV-seropositive. Source material: PBMCs. The V and J genes are TRBV19 and TRBJ1-5, with a tentative D call TRBD1 (5 bases). For the CDR3, the DNA is TGTGCCAGTAGTGCCAGACAGTACAATCAGCCCCAGCATTTT. Translation: CASSARQYNQPQHF.